This T cell receptor beta chain was found in a study of identical twins. TCRdb recomputed calls from the 5' RACE reads with MiXCR, one row per CDR3 protein. The sample includes 220,000 or so distinct CDR3 sequences, 5.5% to 7% seen only once; the top ten take roughly 3.4%. This clonotype was picked up a small number of times. Antigen specificity is unknown. The CDR3 extends over 13 amino acids. Per the germline V gene, CDR1 is SNHLY and CDR2 is FYNNEI. V shed 4 bases and J 7 bases; nucleotides not matched to a gene: 1. Study-wide results and caveats: Sequences that were out-of-frame, alpha and twin-shared displayed an excess of low generation probability.

These same records also appear under a second study, on yellow fever vaccine responses in identical twins. This second study notes: On the reported evidence, twins' vaccine T cell responses seemed partly convergent and partly personalized.

V is TRBV2 and J is TRBJ1-4; 9 positions agree with TRBD1. Sample: memory (CD45RO+) T cells sorted from blood. This clonotype was sampled from a woman aged 18 to 35 in good health. The CDR3 coding sequence is TGTGCCAGCAGTGGACAGGGGGGTGAAAAACTGTTTTTT. This translates into CASSGQGGEKLFF.